This TCR beta chain derives from a study of shared clonotypes between healthy human individuals. General study results and limits: In general, naive subsets displayed greater estimated richness than memory subsets did.

A note on this clone: The antigen is unknown.

The CDR3 totals 15 residues. Germline V gives CDR1 GTSNPN, CDR2 SVGIG (reference sequence). Per the study methods: For the immunoSEQ data, sequences were junction-only without quality scores, so filtering differed. Clones were sequenced by immunoSEQ multiplex PCR, and TCRdb holds only the in-frame ones, with some missing. V, J and clone size reflect that table, while D and trimming were determined from the DNA. The sample shows some 650,000 clones, about 96% of them seen only once. The V and J genes are TRBV30 and TRBJ2-5; no definite D call. The DNA end favors TRBJ2-7, so the J call may be wrong. The source of this sequence is a woman aged 25 to 39 in good health. The sample comprised naive CD4+ T cells sorted from blood. The subset was: CD45RA+ positively selected. CDR3 protein: CAWEGKGPGSYEQYF. The CDR3 bases are TGTGCCTGGGAAGGGAAGGGCCCAGGATCCTACGAGCAGTACTTC.